The clone carrying this T cell receptor beta chain was found a few times. The source of the sample is a study of blood T cell repertoires in COVID-19. Those enrolled, adults aged about 18 to 89 years, came from some 23 US areas. Participant-reported clinical history was the basis for cohort assignment. Germline V lookup: CDR1 KGHDR, CDR2 SFDVKD. CDR3 length: 18 amino acids. V dropped 4 bases and J dropped 2; count of bases not matched to a gene: 10. Measured with immunoSEQ multiplex PCR; TCRdb has only the in-frame clones, and not every one. This table has over 300,000 clones, 85% to 90% appearing once.

Source material: PBMCs or T cells enriched from blood (not recorded which). The chain carries TRBV24-1 and TRBJ1-5; 10 nucleotides align to TRBD1. This sequence was found in a young woman with acute COVID-19. The CDR3 protein is CATSDAGTGEAGNQPQHF. The CDR3 bases are TGTGCCACCAGTGACGCCGGGACAGGGGAAGCGGGCAATCAGCCCCAGCATTTT.